The next 23 T cell receptor beta chains were all read from a single sample in a study of blood T cell repertoires in COVID-19. The repertoire was sequenced with immunoSEQ multiplex PCR; TCRdb's copy has only in-frame clones and lacks some. The data show 250,000 to 350,000 clones, 88% seen once. The sequenced sample was peripheral blood. The source of these receptors is a woman aged 25 to 39 with COVID-19, enrolled during active disease.

The rearrangement links TRBV6-6 to TRBJ2-7, with TRBD2 matching 8 bases. V dropped 0 bases and J dropped 2; count of bases not matched to a gene: 3. The germline CDR1 and CDR2 sequences are MNHNY and SVGAGI (reference sequence). CDR3 length equals 15 residues. Here the CDR3 DNA reads TGTGCCAGCAGTTACTCGAGCGGGAGTCCCTACGAGCAGTACTTC. It translates to CASSYSSGSPYEQYF.

This CDR3 is CATSRGEGRTYF. The CDR3 region has the DNA TGTGCCACCAGCAGAGGGGAGGGAAGGACCTACTTC. The rearrangement joins TRBV15 to TRBJ2-5, with TRBD2 identical over 7 bases. Trimming cost V 1 base and J 14 bases; bases outside gene matches: 7. CDR3 length equals 12 residues. Germline lookup yields CDR1 LNHNV and CDR2 YYDKDF (reference sequence).

This clone was recorded a few times. The rearrangement uses TRBV29-1 and TRBJ1-4; TRBD1 matches 8 bases. The CDR3 has 13 amino acids. Per germline, CDR1 SQVTM and CDR2 ANQGSEA. V gave up 6 bases and J gave up 6 bases; unmatched junction bases: 6. CDR3 nucleotides: TGCAGCGTAACAGGGGGAGAGGATGAAAAACTGTTTTTT. Amino acid sequence: CSVTGGEDEKLFF.

The V call is TRBV27, the J call TRBJ2-2, with D uncertain. The CDR3 is 16 amino acids. CDR1 and CDR2 (germline): MNHEY, SMNVEV (reference sequence). The V gene lost 4 bases and the J gene lost 0 bases, with 12 bases spanning the gap. The CDR3 region has the DNA TGTGCCAGCAGTTCCATTGACATATCGAACACCGGGGAGCTGTTTTTT. It specifies CASSSIDISNTGELFF.

This chain joins TRBV4-1 and TRBJ2-3; D call uncertain. CDR3 size: 14 residues. CDR1 is MGHRA, CDR2 YSYEKL, per germline. Trimming shortened V by 1 base and J by 2 bases, and 7 bases separated the two germline ends. The CDR3 DNA is TGCGCCAGCAGCCAAGTGCGACACACAGATACGCAGTATTTT. The encoded protein is CASSQVRHTDTQYF.

The rearrangement links TRBV7-9 to TRBJ1-1; D uncertain. V was shortened by 5 bases and J by 2 bases, with 12 bases between the two germline ends. The CDR3 covers 14 residues. Germline V gene lookup returns CDR1 SEHNR and CDR2 FQNEAQ (reference sequence). The CDR3: CASSRAGSNTEAFF. The CDR3 bases are TGTGCCAGCAGCCGAGCCGGGTCCAACACTGAAGCTTTCTTT.

The chain is built from TRBV27 and TRBJ1-4; D remains ambiguous. The V gene lost 6 bases and the J gene lost 7 bases, with 15 bases spanning the gap. Germline V lookup: CDR1 MNHEY, CDR2 SMNVEV (reference sequence). CDR3 length: 14 residues. CDR3: CASSREAGFEKLFF. CDR3 DNA: TGTGCCAGCAGCCGCGAAGCAGGATTTGAAAAACTGTTTTTT.

V gene TRBV19 combines with J gene TRBJ2-1; the match to TRBD2 covers 9 bases. From germline, CDR1 is LNHDA and CDR2 SQIVND (reference sequence). V was clipped by 0 bases and J by 4 bases; unmatched bases: 16. The CDR3 length is 20 residues. The CDR3 reads CASSIDLSSGTSRLYNEQFF. CDR3 DNA: TGTGCCAGTAGTATAGATCTCTCTAGCGGGACCTCACGACTATACAATGAGCAGTTCTTC.

The chain has TRBV19 and TRBJ2-7, with 8 bases matching TRBD1. V lost 4 bases and J lost 6; bases outside the gene matches: 2. The CDR3 has 12 amino acids. The germline V gene has CDR1 LNHDA and CDR2 SQIVND (reference sequence). The CDR3: CASSRTGTEQYF. The CDR3 nucleotides are TGTGCCAGTAGTAGGACAGGGACCGAGCAGTACTTC. Full variable domain (rest looked up from reference TRBV19 and TRBJ2-7): DGGITQSPKYLFRKEGQNVTLSCEQNLNHDAMYWYRQDPGQGLRLIYYSQIVNDFQKGDIAEGYSVSREKKESFPLTVTSAQKNPTAFYLCASSRTGTEQYFGPGTRLTVT.

The gene calls are TRBV5-4 and TRBJ2-7, with D hard to call. V was pared by 5 bases and J by 1 base, with 13 bases between. CDR3 length equals 14 residues. Germline assignment: CDR1 SGHNT and CDR2 YYREEE (reference sequence). The CDR3: CASRPWADSYEQYF. The CDR3 DNA is TGTGCCAGCAGACCGTGGGCCGATTCCTACGAGCAGTACTTC.

This clone was detected only a few times. Other DNA sequences of this sample code for an identical CDR3. The CDR3 protein is CASSFGSLNTEAFF. DNA of the CDR3: TGTGCCAGCAGTTTTGGCAGTCTGAACACTGAAGCTTTCTTT. The chain joins TRBV27 to TRBJ1-1, with D hard to call. V gave up 3 bases and J gave up 0 bases, with 8 bases separating them. CDR3 length: 14 residues. Germline V gives CDR1 MNHEY, CDR2 SMNVEV (reference sequence).

The chain combines TRBV28 with TRBJ1-4, with D hard to call. Germline V gene lookup returns CDR1 MDHEN and CDR2 SYDVKM. V gave up 9 bases and J gave up 5 bases, with 7 bases separating them. This CDR3 is built from 11 residues. The CDR3 loop is CASSENEKLFF. Written as DNA, the CDR3 is TGTGCCAGTTCGGAGAATGAAAAACTGTTTTTT.

V is TRBV2 and J is TRBJ2-3; tentatively, D is TRBD1 (5 bases). This CDR3 spans 13 amino acids. Germline V CDR1 and CDR2: SNHLY, FYNNEI. Deletions cut 6 bases from V and 5 bases from J, with 12 bases between. CDR3 nucleotide sequence: TGTGCCAGCAGCCCCTGGGGCCAAGATACGCAGTATTTT. Translated, it gives CASSPWGQDTQYF. The full variable domain, with the rest looked up from reference TRBV2 and TRBJ2-3, is EPEVTQTPSHQVTQMGQEVILRCVPISNHLYFYWYRQILGQKVEFLVSFYNNEISEKSEIFDDQFSVERPDGSNFTLKIRSTKLEDSAMYFCASSPWGQDTQYFGPGTRLTVL.

The genes are TRBV4-2 and TRBJ1-1; TRBD1 might be the D (5 bases). This CDR3 has 13 amino acids. The V end was cut by 0 bases, the J end by 4 bases, with 6 bases between. Per germline, CDR1 LGHNA and CDR2 YNFKEQ. The CDR3 here is CASSQETVTEAFF. CDR3 nucleotide sequence: TGTGCCAGCAGCCAAGAGACAGTCACTGAAGCTTTCTTT.

This clone was seen only once. This chain uses TRBV2 with TRBJ2-7; 9 positions agree with TRBD2. This CDR3 has 14 amino acids. Germline V gives CDR1 SNHLY, CDR2 FYNNEI. V was clipped by 7 bases and J by 2 bases; unmatched bases: 6. The CDR3 DNA follows: TGTGCCAGCAAGGAGACTAGCGGTACCTACGAGCAGTACTTC. Translation gives CASKETSGTYEQYF.

This clone was detected a few times. This chain uses TRBV19 with TRBJ2-1; 7 nucleotides align to TRBD2. Unmatched junction bases numbered 10, after V lost 5 bases and J lost 6 bases. There are 15 residues in the CDR3. Per the germline V gene, CDR1 is LNHDA and CDR2 is SQIVND (reference sequence). In DNA, the CDR3 is TGTGCCAGTAGTGGGTCTAGCGGATGGGGCAATGAGCAGTTCTTC. This translates into CASSGSSGWGNEQFF.

CDR3 loop: CATSRVRGFHNEQFF. CDR3 DNA sequence: TGTGCCACCAGCAGAGTGAGGGGGTTCCACAATGAGCAGTTCTTC. The chain couples TRBV15 to TRBJ2-1; perhaps TRBD1 as D (6 bases). There are 15 residues in the CDR3. V was shortened by 1 base and J by 5 bases, with 12 bases between the two germline ends. Germline assignment: CDR1 LNHNV and CDR2 YYDKDF (reference sequence).

The V and J genes are TRBV3-1 (or the pseudogene TRBV3-2) and TRBJ2-3; 9 bases agree with TRBD1. The CDR3 loop spans 15 amino acids. Per germline, CDR1 LGHDT and CDR2 YNNKEL (reference sequence). V gave up 4 bases and J gave up 4 bases; unmatched junction bases: 6. This CDR3 is CASSLSGTGSDTQYF. The CDR3 nucleotides read TGTGCCAGCAGCCTCTCCGGGACAGGGTCAGATACGCAGTATTTT.

The V call is TRBV28, the J call TRBJ2-5, with TRBD2 matching 10 bases. This CDR3 is 18 amino acids long. CDR1 is MDHEN, CDR2 SYDVKM, per germline. Trimming cost V 6 bases and J 0 bases; bases outside gene matches: 13. This CDR3 is CASSPQTSGPHYQETQYF. CDR3 nucleotides: TGTGCCAGCAGCCCCCAGACTAGCGGGCCGCACTACCAAGAGACCCAGTACTTC.

The chain employs TRBV29-1 and TRBJ2-6; TRBD1 aligns across 9 bases. J gave up 0 bases and V 6 bases, and 9 bases lay outside the gene matches. Germline lookup yields CDR1 SQVTM and CDR2 ANQGSEA. The CDR3 covers 17 residues. CDR3 sequence reads: CSVAPGQGPSGANVLTF. CDR3 bases: TGCAGCGTGGCTCCGGGACAGGGTCCCTCTGGGGCCAACGTCCTGACTTTC. Together with reference TRBV29-1 and TRBJ2-6, the CDR3 gives the full variable domain: SAVISQKPSRDICQRGTSLTIQCQVDSQVTMMFWYRQQPGQSLTLIATANQGSEATYESGFVIDKFPISRPNLTFSTLTVSNMSPEDSSIYLCSVAPGQGPSGANVLTFGAGSRLTVL.

The chain has TRBV28 and TRBJ1-1; D call uncertain. V dropped 4 bases and J dropped 0 bases, with 9 bases sitting between them. Looked up from germline, CDR1 is MDHEN and CDR2 is SYDVKM. The CDR3 contains 14 residues. The CDR3 nucleotides are TGTGCCAGCAGTTCGGCAGCGCTGAACACTGAAGCTTTCTTT. Translation gives CASSSAALNTEAFF. The full variable domain, with the rest looked up from reference TRBV28 and TRBJ1-1, is DVKVTQSSRYLVKRTGEKVFLECVQDMDHENMFWYRQDPGLGLRLIYFSYDVKMKEKGDIPEGYSVSREKKERFSLILESASTNQTSMYLCASSSAALNTEAFFGQGTRLTVV.

The chain uses TRBV28 and TRBJ1-6, with unresolved D. The CDR3 runs to 12 residues. V was shortened by 6 bases and J by 9 bases, with 9 bases between the two germline ends. The V gene's germline CDR1 is MDHEN and CDR2 SYDVKM. CDR3 protein: CASRGGLSPLHF. CDR3 nucleotides: TGTGCCAGCAGAGGAGGGCTTTCACCCCTCCACTTT.

This chain uses TRBV5-4 with TRBJ1-3, with 7 nucleotides matching TRBD1. This CDR3 spans 15 amino acids. The germline CDR1 and CDR2 sequences are SGHNT and YYREEE (reference sequence). Losses at the gene ends were 4 bases for V and 3 bases for J; bases not matched to a gene: 7. The DNA of the CDR3 is TGTGCCAGCAGCCCAGACAGGGTGGTTGGAAACACCATATATTTT. This gives the protein CASSPDRVVGNTIYF. The full variable domain, its missing parts supplied by reference TRBV5-4 and TRBJ1-3, is ETGVTQSPTHLIKTRGQQVTLRCSSQSGHNTVSWYQQALGQGPQFIFQYYREEENGRGNFPPRFSGLQFPNYSSELNVNALELDDSALYLCASSPDRVVGNTIYFGEGSWLTVV.